What follows are 9 T cell receptor beta chains derived from one specimen sequenced in a study of chemoradiotherapy in HPV16-positive cancers. Clones were sequenced by immunoSEQ multiplex PCR, and TCRdb holds only the in-frame ones, with some missing. The table records about 25,000 clones, roughly 95% of them present only once. This specimen was taken from a patient who underwent chemoradiotherapy. The receptors were gathered from a human donor with HPV-associated anogenital cancer.

The chain recombines TRBV14 with TRBJ1-1; D call uncertain. Trimming left V 3 bases short and J 0 bases short, with 11 bases between. Per germline, CDR1 SGHDN and CDR2 FVKESK. CDR3 length: 15 amino acids. DNA of the CDR3: TGTGCCAGCAGCCATACCCGGACGGTGAACACTGAAGCTTTCTTT. Encoded protein: CASSHTRTVNTEAFF.

The genes are TRBV7-9 and TRBJ1-1; 10 bases fit TRBD1. Germline V gene lookup returns CDR1 SEHNR and CDR2 FQNEAQ (reference sequence). V lost 1 base, J lost 3 bases, and 8 bases stayed unmatched. The CDR3 covers 17 residues. The CDR3 protein is CASSLGGTGERHTEAFF. CDR3 sequence (DNA): TGTGCCAGCAGCTTAGGAGGGACAGGGGAGAGGCACACTGAAGCTTTCTTT.

The V gene is TRBV28, the J gene TRBJ2-1; 8 positions agree with TRBD2. Germline trimming cut 7 bases from V and 5 bases from J; bases unmatched to any gene: 10. The CDR3 contains 15 residues. Germline-derived CDR1 and CDR2 are MDHEN and SYDVKM. The CDR3 loop is CASTGGLAGHNEQFF. The CDR3 coding sequence is TGTGCCAGCACCGGGGGTCTAGCGGGTCACAATGAGCAGTTCTTC.

The chain joins TRBV5-1 to TRBJ2-2; 12 nucleotides match TRBD2. CDR1 and CDR2 from the germline V gene are SGHRS and YFSETQ. The length of the CDR3 is 15 residues. V dropped 5 bases and J dropped 4; count of bases not matched to a gene: 3. The CDR3 region is CASRGGLAGTGELFF. CDR3 sequence (DNA): TGCGCCAGCAGGGGGGGACTAGCGGGCACCGGGGAGCTGTTTTTT.

The rearrangement uses TRBV6-5 and TRBJ2-3; 7 bases match TRBD2. Germline V lookup: CDR1 MNHEY, CDR2 SVGAGI. The J segment lost 2 bases and the V segment lost 4 bases, leaving 9 bases of the junction unmatched. This CDR3 region has 16 residues. The CDR3 coding sequence is TGTGCCAGCAGTTCCCAGCGGGACCCCACCACAGATACGCAGTATTTT. It translates to CASSSQRDPTTDTQYF.

DNA of the CDR3: TGCGCCAGCAGCAGGAGGGGGAAATCGAACACCGGGGAGCTGTTTTTT. This encodes CASSRRGKSNTGELFF. The genes are TRBV4-1 and TRBJ2-2; D is perhaps TRBD1 or TRBD2 (6 bases each). CDR3 length: 16 residues. The germline V gene has CDR1 MGHRA and CDR2 YSYEKL. With 5 bases removed from V and 0 bases from J, the gap between germline ends came to 13 bases.

This chain uses TRBV27 with TRBJ2-7; 7 bases align to TRBD1. V trimming: 3 bases; J trimming: 3 bases; junction bases outside the gene matches: 8. Germline V gene data show CDR1 as MNHEY and CDR2 as SMNVEV (reference sequence). CDR3 length equals 15 residues. Written as DNA, the CDR3 is TGTGCCAGCAGTTTGAGCTCCGGGACAGACTACGAGCAGTACTTC. As protein: CASSLSSGTDYEQYF.

As DNA, the CDR3 is TGCGCCAGCAGCTTGACGCAGGGAGGGACCGGGGAGCTGTTTTTT. Its translation is CASSLTQGGTGELFF. V is TRBV5-1 and J is TRBJ2-2, with TRBD2 identical over 7 bases. CDR1 and CDR2 (germline): SGHRS, YFSETQ. This CDR3 region has 15 residues. Trimming removed 1 base from V and 5 bases from J; junction bases left unmatched: 5.

V and J are TRBV7-8 and TRBJ1-3; possible D gene TRBD1, 5 bases. V lost 2 bases and J lost 0, with 17 bases in between. The CDR3 spans 18 residues. The germline V gene encodes CDR1 SGHVS and CDR2 FQNEAQ. Here the CDR3 reads CASSLRVGQSFSGNTIYF. The CDR3 DNA is TGTGCCAGCAGCTTAAGGGTGGGGCAGAGTTTCTCTGGAAACACCATATATTTT.